The next 25 T cell receptor beta chains were all read from a single sample in a study of OX40 agonist ivuxolimab in advanced cancers. TCRdb's table, derived via immunoSEQ multiplex PCR, lists solely in-frame clones and lacks some. The table has some 90,000 clones, roughly 84% seen once. Sequenced here: CD4+ or CD8+ T cells sorted from blood, sampled in a trial of the OX40 agonist ivuxolimab. The receptors stem from an adult with an advanced solid tumor such as melanoma, head and neck, liver or kidney cancer.

This clone has only a few counts. The chain links TRBV9 to TRBJ2-3, with D unresolved. Germline CDR1 and CDR2: SGDLS and YYNGEE. V was shortened by 7 bases and J by 2 bases, with 14 bases between the two germline ends. The CDR3 consists of 14 residues. The CDR3 DNA sequence: TGTGCCAGCGGACGACCCGCCTACACAGATACGCAGTATTTT. This translates into CASGRPAYTDTQYF. Full variable domain (rest looked up from reference TRBV9 and TRBJ2-3): DSGVTQTPKHLITATGQRVTLRCSPRSGDLSVYWYQQSLDQGLQFLIQYYNGEERAKGNILERFSAQQFPDLHSELNLSSLELGDSALYFCASGRPAYTDTQYFGPGTRLTVL.

The J gene is TRBJ1-1, the V gene TRBV6-1; TRBD1 is a possible D gene (5 bases). Between the trimmed V and J ends, which lost 4 bases and 7 bases, there was a span of 13 bases. Germline CDR1 MNHNS, CDR2 SASEGT. This CDR3 has 13 amino acids. CDR3 coding DNA: TGTGCCAGCAGTGTATGGGGGGGGAATGAAGCTTTCTTT. It specifies CASSVWGGNEAFF.

This chain uses TRBV18 with TRBJ2-5, with a possible D match to TRBD2 (6 bases). V was clipped by 4 bases and J by 2 bases, with 8 bases between them. The CDR3 has 13 amino acids. CDR1 is KGHSH and CDR2 is LQKENI in the germline V gene. The CDR3 reads CASSRGIQETQYF. The CDR3 DNA is TGTGCCAGCTCACGCGGGATTCAAGAGACCCAGTACTTC.

This clone was seen a few times. The rearrangement joins TRBV6-1 to TRBJ2-6; no reliable D call. Germline assignment: CDR1 MNHNS and CDR2 SASEGT. This CDR3 spans 14 amino acids. With 6 bases removed from V and 4 bases from J, the gap between germline ends came to 10 bases. CDR3 nucleotides: TGTGCCAGCAGGGAAAATCAGGGGGCCAACGTCCTGACTTTC. It yields the protein CASRENQGANVLTF.

This clone was seen once. The CDR3, as DNA: TGTGCCAGCAGCCCAGGCAGGGACTATGGCTACACCTTC. Translation gives CASSPGRDYGYTF. The J gene is TRBJ1-2, the V gene TRBV14; the D gene is possibly TRBD1 (5 bases). Germline V CDR1 and CDR2: SGHDN, FVKESK. The V and J ends lost 4 bases and 3 bases respectively, with 9 bases between them. CDR3 length equals 13 residues.

The genes are TRBV5-4 and TRBJ2-5; the D call may be TRBD1 or TRBD2 (5 bases each). This CDR3 has 15 amino acids. Trimming removed 4 bases at V and 4 bases at J, with 17 bases between. Germline CDR1 is SGHNT and CDR2 is YYREEE (reference sequence). The CDR3 sequence: CASSPSQGTGETQYF. As DNA, the CDR3 is TGTGCCAGCAGCCCCTCCCAAGGGACCGGAGAGACCCAGTACTTC. The full variable domain, completed using reference TRBV5-4 and TRBJ2-5, is ETGVTQSPTHLIKTRGQQVTLRCSSQSGHNTVSWYQQALGQGPQFIFQYYREEENGRGNFPPRFSGLQFPNYSSELNVNALELDDSALYLCASSPSQGTGETQYFGPGTRLLVL.

The rearrangement uses TRBV15 and TRBJ2-3, with 8 bases matching TRBD2. Trimming at V came to 0 bases and at J to 3 bases, leaving 2 bases not matched to a gene. The CDR3 is made up of 15 amino acids. CDR1 and CDR2 (germline): LNHNV, YYDKDF (reference sequence). CDR3 protein: CATSRDSGGTDTQYF. CDR3 DNA sequence: TGTGCCACCAGCAGAGATTCGGGGGGGACAGATACGCAGTATTTT.

The chain employs TRBV30 and TRBJ2-3; 7 bases fit TRBD2. The CDR3 is 12 residues long. Germline trimming cut 0 bases from V and 14 bases from J; bases unmatched to any gene: 8. CDR1 GTSNPN and CDR2 SVGIG come from the germline V gene (reference sequence). The CDR3 here is CAWSVMGGQGYF. The CDR3 DNA reads TGTGCCTGGAGTGTAATGGGAGGGCAGGGGTATTTT.

This clone has only one observation. The chain carries TRBV27 and TRBJ2-5; 15 bases fit TRBD2. This CDR3 contains 23 residues. Germline V gene data show CDR1 as MNHEY and CDR2 as SMNVEV (reference sequence). V shed 5 bases, J shed 1 base, and the junction held 23 bases outside the gene matches. The chain's CDR3 is CASSQTGGPGLAGGSTAQETQYF. The CDR3 DNA is TGTGCCAGCAGTCAAACGGGGGGCCCGGGACTAGCGGGGGGCTCGACAGCCCAAGAGACCCAGTACTTC.

CDR3 bases: TGTGCCAGCAGCCCCCGGACAGGGAGGGTTATTGCCTACGAGCAGTACTTC. Its protein product is CASSPRTGRVIAYEQYF. J is TRBJ2-7 and V is TRBV11-3; D possibly corresponds to TRBD1 (8 bases). CDR3 length: 17 residues. Trimming shortened V by 5 bases and J by 2 bases, and 22 bases separated the two germline ends. Germline CDR1 and CDR2: SGHNT and YENEEA.

This sequence joins TRBV7-2 and TRBJ2-1; D assignment may be TRBD1 or TRBD2 (6 bases each). CDR1 and CDR2 (germline): SGHTA, FQGNSA. The V and J ends lost 1 base and 5 bases respectively, with 9 bases between them. This CDR3 comprises 14 residues. This chain's CDR3 is CASSLVGGHNEQFF. The CDR3 DNA follows: TGTGCCAGCAGCTTAGTTGGGGGGCACAATGAGCAGTTCTTC.

V gene TRBV19 combines with J gene TRBJ2-1, with D possibly TRBD2 on 6 matching bases. The germline V and J ends were trimmed by 3 bases and 4 bases, with 13 bases remaining between them. CDR1 is LNHDA, CDR2 SQIVND, per germline (reference sequence). The CDR3 extends over 15 amino acids. This CDR3 reads CASSISGVRYNEQFF. The DNA for the CDR3 is TGTGCCAGTAGTATCTCGGGGGTGAGGTACAATGAGCAGTTCTTC.

This rearrangement joins TRBV5-6 to TRBJ1-2; D not resolved. Trimming removed 0 bases at V and 6 bases at J, with 9 bases between. The germline gives CDR1 SGHDT, CDR2 YYEEEE. The length of the CDR3 is 13 residues. The CDR3 protein is CASSLGWSDGYTF. DNA of the CDR3: TGTGCCAGCAGCTTGGGTTGGTCGGATGGCTACACCTTC.

The chain is built from TRBV4-3 and TRBJ2-6; tentative D call: TRBD2 (5 bases). Germline V CDR1 and CDR2: LGHNA, YSLEER. CDR3 size: 16 residues. Trimming removed 3 bases from V and 0 bases from J, with 9 bases in between. The CDR3 nucleotides are TGCGCCAGCAGCCAGGGAGAGTACTCTGGGGCCAACGTCCTGACTTTC. Amino acids: CASSQGEYSGANVLTF.

This chain links TRBV10-1 with TRBJ2-7; 9 nucleotides match TRBD1. This CDR3 has 17 residues. After removal of 5 bases from V and 2 bases from J, the junction contained 13 bases not matched to a gene. Per the germline V gene, CDR1 is WNHNN and CDR2 is SYGVQD (reference sequence). The CDR3: CASSYTTPGQGTYEQYF. CDR3 DNA sequence: TGCGCCAGCAGTTACACCACTCCGGGACAGGGCACCTACGAGCAGTACTTC.

J is TRBJ1-5 and V is TRBV5-6, with D tentatively TRBD1 (5 bases). CDR1 and CDR2 (germline): SGHDT, YYEEEE. Trimming left V 3 bases short and J 5 bases short, with 18 bases between. This CDR3 is 16 amino acids long. The CDR3 DNA reads as TGTGCCAGCAGCTCCGCGGGGACCGGGTGGGATCAGCCCCAGCATTTT. This gives the protein CASSSAGTGWDQPQHF. The full variable domain, its missing parts supplied by reference TRBV5-6 and TRBJ1-5, is DAGVTQSPTHLIKTRGQQVTLRCSPKSGHDTVSWYQQALGQGPQFIFQYYEEEERQRGNFPDRFSGHQFPNYSSELNVNALLLGDSALYLCASSSAGTGWDQPQHFGDGTRLSIL.

This sequence joins TRBV2 and TRBJ1-3, with TRBD1 identical over 8 bases. V trimming: 5 bases; J trimming: 7 bases; junction bases outside the gene matches: 16. CDR1 is SNHLY, CDR2 FYNNEI, per germline. This CDR3 region has 17 residues. As DNA, the CDR3 is TGTGCCAGCAGTTCCACCATACACAGGGGGGCGCCGAACACCATATATTTT. It is translated as CASSSTIHRGAPNTIYF.

About this clone itself: This same CDR3 is encoded by further DNA sequences in the sample. The chain combines TRBV14 with TRBJ2-1; D remains ambiguous. This CDR3 has 12 residues. Germline CDR1 and CDR2: SGHDN and FVKESK. V lost 4 bases and J 5 bases, leaving 6 bases between the germline ends. The CDR3 protein is CASSPTHNEQFF. CDR3 nucleotide sequence: TGTGCCAGCAGCCCCACACACAATGAGCAGTTCTTC. Looking up the rest from reference TRBV14 and TRBJ2-1 gives the full variable domain: EAGVTQFPSHSVIEKGQTVTLRCDPISGHDNLYWYRRVMGKEIKFLLHFVKESKQDESGMPNNRFLAERTGGTYSTLKVQPAELEDSGVYFCASSPTHNEQFFGPGTRLTVL.

The rearrangement uses TRBV7-2 and TRBJ2-1; D is perhaps TRBD1 (6 bases). V was cut by 3 bases and J by 0 bases, with 15 bases left in between. CDR1 is SGHTA, CDR2 FQGNSA, per germline. This CDR3 comprises 17 residues. In nucleotides, the CDR3 is TGTGCCAGCAGCTTCCGTACAGGGTTTAGCTCCTACAATGAGCAGTTCTTC. It encodes CASSFRTGFSSYNEQFF.

The chain combines TRBV19 with TRBJ1-2, with unresolved D. The CDR3 length is 12 residues. Germline V gene data show CDR1 as LNHDA and CDR2 as SQIVND (reference sequence). The V end lost 4 bases, the J end lost 4 bases, and 7 bases lay between the germline ends. CDR3: CASSKGGYGYTF. As DNA, the CDR3 is TGTGCCAGTAGTAAGGGTGGCTATGGCTACACCTTC.

The chain couples TRBV5-1 to TRBJ1-1; TRBD1 matches 8 bases. Per the germline V gene, CDR1 is SGHRS and CDR2 is YFSETQ. Germline trimming cut 2 bases from V and 7 bases from J; bases unmatched to any gene: 10. CDR3 length: 15 amino acids. CDR3 sequence reads: CASSLKVDRAGEAFF. The DNA of the CDR3 is TGCGCCAGCAGCTTAAAGGTGGACAGGGCGGGTGAAGCTTTCTTT. Full variable domain (outside the CDR3, taken from reference TRBV5-1 and TRBJ1-1): KAGVTQTPRYLIKTRGQQVTLSCSPISGHRSVSWYQQTPGQGLQFLFEYFSETQRNKGNFPGRFSGRQFSNSRSEMNVSTLELGDSALYLCASSLKVDRAGEAFFGQGTRLTVV.

The chain uses TRBV6-1 and TRBJ1-2; unclear D gene. The CDR3 extends over 13 amino acids. Per germline, CDR1 MNHNS and CDR2 SASEGT. The ends were cut back, 7 bases at V and 4 bases at J, with 13 bases in the middle. The CDR3 here is CASNDRRAYGYTF. The CDR3, as DNA: TGTGCCAGCAATGATCGGCGAGCCTATGGCTACACCTTC.

In its sample, this clone was seen once. J is TRBJ2-1 and V is TRBV11-3; D remains unclear. The V end lost 3 bases, the J end lost 9 bases, and 6 bases lay between the germline ends. CDR1 and CDR2 from the germline V gene are SGHNT and YENEEA. The CDR3 sequence is 11 residues long. The CDR3 region is CASSFNGEQFF. DNA for the CDR3: TGTGCCAGCAGCTTTAACGGTGAGCAGTTCTTC.

In its sample, this clone was seen once. V gene TRBV5-4 combines with J gene TRBJ2-1; 8 positions match TRBD1. Germline CDR1 is SGHNT and CDR2 is YYREEE (reference sequence). The length of the CDR3 is 15 residues. After removal of 3 bases from V and 3 bases from J, the junction contained 5 bases not matched to a gene. In DNA, the CDR3 is TGTGCCAGCAGCTCGCGGACAGGGAACTACAATGAGCAGTTCTTC. It is translated as CASSSRTGNYNEQFF.

This chain links TRBV29-1 with TRBJ1-1; D uncertain. V lost 7 bases and J 1 base, leaving 13 bases between the germline ends. The CDR3 is made up of 13 amino acids. Germline lookup yields CDR1 SQVTM and CDR2 ANQGSEA. The DNA for the CDR3 is TGCAGCGCCCCGGGGTTGCGGAACACTGAAGCTTTCTTT. This encodes CSAPGLRNTEAFF.